A selection of T cell receptor beta chains follows, all from one sample in a study of T cells after yellow fever vaccination. TCRdb re-called the 5' RACE reads with MiXCR, one entry per CDR3 protein. The repertoire holds 300,000 to 350,000 distinct CDR3 sequences, 8% to 9.5% seen once, with roughly a sixth in the top ten. The sample consisted of PBMCs, taken roughly 45 days after the first yellow fever vaccination. The source of these receptors is a young man who received the YFV17D yellow fever vaccine. Both conserved end residues are part of each CDR3. Each record gives: V gene, clone size, D gene, J gene, CDR3 DNA, CDR3 protein. D genes are given only for firm matches. Size tells how often a clone was seen (once, few, many) or the class of an expanded clone, and some rows leave it out.

TRBV6-1	NA	NA	TRBJ1-5	TGTGCCAGTCGCGCACGGGAGACATATAGCAATCAGCCCCAGCATTTT	CASRARETYSNQPQHF
TRBV18	few	NA	TRBJ2-7	TGTGCCAGCTCACCACAGGTCAGGGCACGCGAGCAGTACTTC	CASSPQVRAREQYF
TRBV9	NA	NA	TRBJ1-3	TGTGCCAGCAGCGCTGGGGGAAATTTAGTTGGAAACACCATATATTTT	CASSAGGNLVGNTIYF
TRBV10-2	NA	TRBD1	TRBJ2-4	TGCGCCAGCACCTCGGGACAGGGGGCATCGGACATTCAGTACTTC	CASTSGQGASDIQYF
TRBV12-3/TRBV12-4	many	NA	TRBJ1-2	TGTGCCAGCAGTACAGGGTATAGGAACTATGGCTACACCTTC	CASSTGYRNYGYTF
TRBV6-2/TRBV6-3	few	NA	TRBJ2-3	TGTGCCAGCAGTTACTCCCTAGTGGATTTGACAGATACGCAGTATTTT	CASSYSLVDLTDTQYF
TRBV20-1	NA	TRBD1	TRBJ1-5	TGCAGTGCTCTTGGACAGGGGGGAGGGGGCAATCAGCCCCAGCATTTT	CSALGQGGGGNQPQHF
TRBV30	NA	TRBD1	TRBJ2-2	TGTGCCTGGAATCCGGGACAGAACCCCGGGGAGCTGTTTTTT	CAWNPGQNPGELFF
TRBV27	many	NA	TRBJ1-4	TGTGCCAGCAGCCTTTACAGGTCCCCCCCAACTAATGAAAAACTGTTTTTT	CASSLYRSPPTNEKLFF
TRBV25-1	many	NA	TRBJ2-7	TGTGCCAGCAGTGAAGGGAAAAACGAGCAGTACTTC	CASSEGKNEQYF
TRBV20-1	many	NA	TRBJ2-3	TGCAGTGCTAGAGACCCCGCCGGCGGGGGCGGCACAGATACGCAGTATTTT	CSARDPAGGGGTDTQYF
TRBV4-3	few	NA	TRBJ2-7	TGCGCCAGCAGCCAAGTACAGGGAAAATCCTACGAGCAGTACTTC	CASSQVQGKSYEQYF
TRBV7-2	NA	NA	TRBJ2-5	TGTGCCAGCAGCTTAGGTGGGGGGTACGAGACCCAGTACTTC	CASSLGGGYETQYF
TRBV13	few	TRBD1	TRBJ2-4	TGTGCCAGCAGCGATACCCGGGACAGGGGCCAAAACATTCAGTACTTC	CASSDTRDRGQNIQYF
TRBV18	many	NA	TRBJ1-1	TGTGCCAGCTCACTCCAAAGGGCTGAAGCTTTCTTT	CASSLQRAEAFF
TRBV4-1	NA	NA	TRBJ1-2	TGCGCCAGCAGCCAAGATCCCAGGGAGAACTATGGCTACACCTTC	CASSQDPRENYGYTF
TRBV12-3/TRBV12-4	NA	TRBD1	TRBJ1-2	TGTGCCAGCAGCGGACCGGACAGGGCGAGGTATGGCTACACCTTC	CASSGPDRARYGYTF
TRBV12-3/TRBV12-4	NA	NA	TRBJ1-5	TGTGCCAGCAGACAGGGTAATCAGCCCCAGCATTTT	CASRQGNQPQHF
TRBV20-1	few	NA	TRBJ1-2	TGCAGTGCTAGGACGGGGGTATATGGCTACACCTTC	CSARTGVYGYTF
TRBV12-3/TRBV12-4	NA	TRBD1	TRBJ1-2	TGTGCCAGCAGACCTGGGACAGGGAGCGGCTACACCTTC	CASRPGTGSGYTF
TRBV28	NA	NA	TRBJ1-5	TGTGCCACGACAGGACTAAATCAGCCCCAGCATTTT	CATTGLNQPQHF
TRBV4-3	NA	TRBD1	TRBJ1-4	TGCGCCAGCAGCCAAGACAGGGGGCATCGTAGTAATGAAAAACTGTTTTTT	CASSQDRGHRSNEKLFF
TRBV10-3	NA	TRBD1	TRBJ1-3	TGTGCCATCAGTCTAACTGACAGGGATAACACCATATATTTT	CAISLTDRDNTIYF
TRBV6-1	few	NA	TRBJ2-7	TGTGCCAGCAGTCAACAGGGTGTACACGAGCAGTACTTC	CASSQQGVHEQYF
TRBV27	NA	NA	TRBJ2-5	TGTGCCAGCAGTCCCCCCCAGGGGCGACAAGAGACCCAGTACTTC	CASSPPQGRQETQYF
TRBV25-1	few	TRBD1	TRBJ1-2	TGTGCCAGCAGTGGGGTGACAGGGGGCGACTATGGCTACACCTTC	CASSGVTGGDYGYTF
TRBV27	NA	NA	TRBJ2-3	TGTGCCAGCAGTTTAAGTTTGGGTGGGACAGATACGCAGTATTTT	CASSLSLGGTDTQYF
TRBV3-1	few	TRBD1	TRBJ2-3	TGTGCCAGCAGCCAAAGTCCGGGACAGGAGGAAGATACGCAGTATTTT	CASSQSPGQEEDTQYF
TRBV15	NA	TRBD2	TRBJ2-1	TGTGCCACCAGACTAGCGGGTGCCAATGAGCAGTTCTTC	CATRLAGANEQFF
TRBV5-1	few	TRBD2	TRBJ2-1	TGCGCCAGCAGCTGGGGACTAGCGGACCACAATGAGCAGTTCTTC	CASSWGLADHNEQFF
TRBV9	few	TRBD1	TRBJ2-7	TGTGCCAGCAGCGACCGGGACAGGGACGACGAGCAGTACTTC	CASSDRDRDDEQYF
TRBV4-2	many	NA	TRBJ2-3	TGTGCCAGCAGCCAAGACGGGGCCTCAGGGGCAGATACGCAGTATTTT	CASSQDGASGADTQYF
TRBV10-3	few	TRBD1	TRBJ2-5	TGTGCCATCAGTGAAAACAGGGGGGAGGAGACCCAGTACTTC	CAISENRGEETQYF
TRBV7-2	few	NA	TRBJ2-7	TGTGCCAGCAGAAGTTGGGACACCAGCTCCTACGAGCAGTACTTC	CASRSWDTSSYEQYF
TRBV5-4	few	NA	TRBJ2-2	TGTGCCAGCAGCGCGGACCTGTTCGCGAACACCGGGGAGCTGTTTTTT	CASSADLFANTGELFF
TRBV12-3/TRBV12-4	NA	NA	TRBJ2-2	TGTGCCAGCAGAGGTTGGGAGGACACCGGGGAGCTGTTTTTT	CASRGWEDTGELFF
TRBV4-1	few	NA	TRBJ2-3	TGCGCCAGCAGCTCGTACCCGGGCCCAGGGAGCCCAGATACGCAGTATTTT	CASSSYPGPGSPDTQYF
TRBV28	NA	TRBD1	TRBJ1-1	TGTGCCAGCAGCCCGGGACAGGGAGCGGGGAATGCTTTCTTT	CASSPGQGAGNAFF
TRBV7-2	few	NA	TRBJ1-1	TGTGCCAGCAGCACCCTGACAAAACGCATCACTGAAGCTTTCTTT	CASSTLTKRITEAFF
TRBV4-1	many	NA	TRBJ2-5	TGCGCCAGCAGCCAAGGGGCGGGGAATGTGGAGACCCAGTACTTC	CASSQGAGNVETQYF
TRBV7-9	NA	TRBD1	TRBJ2-3	TGTGCCAGCAGCCCCGGGACAGGGGGCTCAGATACGCAGTATTTT	CASSPGTGGSDTQYF
TRBV10-3	few	TRBD2	TRBJ2-1	TGTGCCATCAGTGCCTCGGCGGGGGCCTACAATGAGCAGTTCTTC	CAISASAGAYNEQFF
TRBV18	few	NA	TRBJ2-3	TGTGCCAGCTCACTCATAGGGCCGGAGACTAGCACAGATACGCAGTATTTT	CASSLIGPETSTDTQYF
TRBV15	NA	NA	TRBJ2-3	TGTGCCACCAGCAGAGAAAGACTAGAACCTACGCAGTATTTT	CATSRERLEPTQYF
TRBV7-3	NA	NA	TRBJ1-4	TGTGCCAGCAGCGGACCCAGGAGCACAACTAATGAAAAACTGTTTTTT	CASSGPRSTTNEKLFF
TRBV7-9	few	NA	TRBJ2-5	TGTGCCAGCAAACACCACCTCCAAGAGACCCAGTACTTC	CASKHHLQETQYF
TRBV20-1	few	NA	TRBJ2-5	TGCAGTGCAGCGGACACTCTGTCTGGGACCCAGTACTTC	CSAADTLSGTQYF